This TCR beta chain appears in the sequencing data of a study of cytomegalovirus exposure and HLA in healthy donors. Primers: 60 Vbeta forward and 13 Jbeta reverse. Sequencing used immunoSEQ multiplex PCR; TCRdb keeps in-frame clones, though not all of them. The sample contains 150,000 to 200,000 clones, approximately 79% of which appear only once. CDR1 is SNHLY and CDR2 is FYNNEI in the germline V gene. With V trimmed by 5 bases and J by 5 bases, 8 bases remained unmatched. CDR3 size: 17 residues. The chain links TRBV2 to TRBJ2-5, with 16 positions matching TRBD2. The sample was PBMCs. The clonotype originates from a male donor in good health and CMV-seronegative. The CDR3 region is CASSRGTSGGAHETQYF. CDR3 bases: TGTGCCAGCAGTCGCGGGACTAGCGGGGGGGCCCATGAGACCCAGTACTTC. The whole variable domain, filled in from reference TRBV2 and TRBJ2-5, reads EPEVTQTPSHQVTQMGQEVILRCVPISNHLYFYWYRQILGQKVEFLVSFYNNEISEKSEIFDDQFSVERPDGSNFTLKIRSTKLEDSAMYFCASSRGTSGGAHETQYFGPGTRLLVL.